Following are 7 T cell receptor beta chains from one sample sequenced in a study of CD8+ T cells in alopecia areata (dated by TCRdb to 2017 to 2018). Libraries were prepared through the immunoSEQ multiplex PCR assay. For TCR sequencing, RNA was extracted from every sample and reverse transcribed into cDNA to serve as template. TCRdb took this table from immuneACCESS and kept in-frame rearrangements with V and J called. Such tables lack part of the clones; where checked against another copy, unresolved V genes explain under half of the gap, and the rest is unexplained. Recorded for this sample are about 250,000 clones; about 60% of them occurred a single time. Around 0.92% of the sample belongs to the ten largest clones. In light of the paper, this sample's treatment or condition label describes: oral pan-JAK inhibitor, 5-10 mg twice daily. This specimen was CD4+ T cells sorted from blood, taken around week 54, from a patient treated with tofacitinib. Receptors originate from a human donor with alopecia areata.

This clone occurred a few times. The chain joins TRBV7-9 to TRBJ2-7; D is unclear. V dropped 6 bases and J dropped 3 bases, with 6 bases sitting between them. CDR3 length: 11 amino acids. Germline CDR1 reads SEHNR; CDR2 reads FQNEAQ (reference sequence). CDR3 protein: CASRNLYEQYF. The CDR3 coding sequence is TGTGCCAGCAGAAATCTCTACGAGCAGTACTTC.

The V call is TRBV7-8, the J call TRBJ2-2; D might be TRBD1 (7 bases). The CDR3 is made up of 17 amino acids. The ends were cut back, 0 bases at V and 7 bases at J, with 18 bases in the middle. Germline V gene lookup returns CDR1 SGHVS and CDR2 FQNEAQ. In nucleotides, the CDR3 is TGTGCCAGCAGCTTAGCGAGAGCAGGGGGGTTAGGCGGGGAGCTGTTTTTT. Residues: CASSLARAGGLGGELFF.

The gene calls are TRBV30 and TRBJ2-3; no definite D call. Germline-derived CDR1 and CDR2 are GTSNPN and SVGIG (reference sequence). Between the trimmed V and J ends, which lost 2 bases and 3 bases, there was a span of 6 bases. The CDR3 is made up of 12 amino acids. CDR3 sequence reads: CAWSPLTDTQYF. As DNA, the CDR3 is TGTGCCTGGAGTCCCTTGACAGATACGCAGTATTTT.

A word on this clone: The sample contains more than one DNA sequence encoding this CDR3. Written as DNA, the CDR3 is TGCAGTGCTCGATTGGAGACCCAGTACTTC. It translates to CSARLETQYF. The chain couples TRBV20-1 to TRBJ2-5, with D unresolved. Trimming took off 5 bases at V and 5 bases at J, with 6 bases between the two ends. This CDR3 is 10 amino acids long. CDR1 is DFQATT, CDR2 SNEGSKA, per germline (reference sequence).

This clone turned up a few times. The chain employs TRBV20-1 and TRBJ1-2; 9 bases line up with TRBD1. In germline, CDR1 is DFQATT, CDR2 SNEGSKA (reference sequence). The V and J ends lost 8 bases and 8 bases, in that order; junction bases with no gene match: 6. The CDR3 is 11 residues long. CDR3 nucleotides: TGCAGTTCCACAGGGGGCGAAGGCTACACCTTC. Translation: CSSTGGEGYTF.

This chain links TRBV2 with TRBJ1-2; weak D call: TRBD1 (6 bases). CDR1 is SNHLY, CDR2 FYNNEI, per germline. This CDR3 has 13 amino acids. With 4 bases removed from V and 4 bases from J, the gap between germline ends came to 10 bases. Here the CDR3 reads CASSGTRGYGYTF. CDR3 nucleotides: TGTGCCAGCAGTGGAACCAGGGGCTATGGCTACACCTTC.

The chain carries TRBV10-3 and TRBJ2-3, with D hard to call. V was pared by 7 bases and J by 3 bases, with 11 bases between. CDR3 length equals 13 residues. In germline, CDR1 is ENHRY, CDR2 SYGVKD. Here the CDR3 reads CAIKPDGTDTQYF. In DNA, the CDR3 is TGTGCCATCAAGCCGGACGGGACAGATACGCAGTATTTT.